The next 30 T cell receptor beta chains were all read from a single sample in a study of shared T cell receptors in the human thymus (dated by TCRdb to about 2021). The method behind the library was the immunoSEQ multiplex PCR assay. What TCRdb holds here is the immuneACCESS table cut down to in-frame rearrangements. Part of the clones is not present; checked against another copy, under half of the missing clones reflect an unresolved V gene, and the others are unexplained. The sample yields some 720,000 clones; approximately 90% were counted once. Of the sample, approximately 0.011% is held by the ten largest clones. These sequences were also reported in another study, on human thymus T cells.

The sequencing sample was made of thymocytes. Receptors were obtained from a boy younger than two with a congenital heart defect. Donor details come from another sample of the same person, matched by shared clones.

The rearrangement joins TRBV2 to TRBJ2-6; possibly TRBD1 for D (5 bases). CDR1 and CDR2 from the germline V gene are SNHLY and FYNNEI. This CDR3 is built from 16 residues. Trimming removed 2 bases at V and 6 bases at J, with 14 bases between. The CDR3 loop is CASSEFTGPVANVLTF. The CDR3 DNA follows: TGTGCCAGCAGTGAATTCACAGGCCCGGTGGCCAACGTCCTGACTTTC.

The V call is TRBV5-6, the J call TRBJ1-5, with a possible D match to TRBD1 (5 bases). This CDR3 has 14 amino acids. Germline CDR1 reads SGHDT; CDR2 reads YYEEEE. Trimming pared 3 bases from V and 1 base from J, leaving 8 bases between. This CDR3 is CASSYRQSNQPQHF. DNA of the CDR3: TGTGCCAGCAGCTACCGACAGAGCAATCAGCCCCAGCATTTT.

CDR3 in amino acids: CASSEPGQGENTIYF. The CDR3 DNA reads TGTGCCAGCAGTGAGCCGGGACAGGGAGAAAACACCATATATTTT. V and J are TRBV6-1 and TRBJ1-3; 9 bases agree with TRBD1. The CDR3 sequence is 15 residues long. The V gene end was trimmed by 3 bases and the J gene end by 6 bases; junction bases not matched to a gene: 6. CDR1 and CDR2 from the germline V gene are MNHNS and SASEGT.

This clone was counted between two and nine times. V gene TRBV4-1 combines with J gene TRBJ2-1; a possible D gene is TRBD2 (7 bases). V shed 4 bases and J shed 4 bases, with 26 bases lying between them. This CDR3 has 19 residues. The germline CDR1 and CDR2 sequences are MGHRA and YSYEKL. The chain's CDR3 is CASSRQERREGGVYNEQFF. CDR3 bases: TGCGCCAGCAGCCGCCAAGAAAGGCGGGAAGGGGGGGTTTACAATGAGCAGTTCTTC.

V is TRBV11-2 and J is TRBJ2-7; a weak D match, TRBD2 (6 bases). The CDR3 has 15 amino acids. V lost 2 bases and J 6 bases, leaving 17 bases between the germline ends. Germline loops: CDR1 SGHAT, CDR2 FQNNGV. CDR3 sequence reads: CASSLRLGRIFEQYF. The CDR3 DNA follows: TGTGCCAGCAGCTTAAGACTCGGGAGAATTTTCGAGCAGTACTTC.

The V call is TRBV27, the J call TRBJ1-1, with 7 bases matching TRBD1. Germline CDR1 is MNHEY and CDR2 is SMNVEV (reference sequence). V trimming: 4 bases; J trimming: 5 bases; junction bases outside the gene matches: 10. The CDR3 sequence is 15 residues long. CDR3 loop: CASSWKSGGWTEAFF. For the CDR3, the DNA is TGTGCCAGCAGTTGGAAGTCAGGGGGATGGACTGAAGCTTTCTTT.

The chain couples TRBV6-1 to TRBJ1-1, with D possibly TRBD1 on 6 matching bases. Germline V CDR1 and CDR2: MNHNS, SASEGT. V was trimmed by 6 bases and J by 3 bases, leaving 14 bases between them. The CDR3 loop spans 14 amino acids. CDR3 loop: CASSLERGHTEAFF. CDR3 DNA sequence: TGTGCCAGCAGCTTAGAGCGGGGGCACACTGAAGCTTTCTTT.

The chain carries TRBV2 and TRBJ2-7, with 9 bases identical to TRBD2. Germline CDR1 is SNHLY and CDR2 is FYNNEI. The trim removed 8 bases at V and 5 bases at J, leaving 13 bases unmatched. The CDR3 is 15 residues long. Here the CDR3 reads CASVLAGAASDEQYF. The CDR3 DNA reads as TGTGCCAGCGTTTTAGCGGGAGCAGCGAGCGACGAGCAGTACTTC. Full variable domain (remainder filled in from reference TRBV2 and TRBJ2-7): EPEVTQTPSHQVTQMGQEVILRCVPISNHLYFYWYRQILGQKVEFLVSFYNNEISEKSEIFDDQFSVERPDGSNFTLKIRSTKLEDSAMYFCASVLAGAASDEQYFGPGTRLTVT.

The chain joins TRBV7-9 to TRBJ2-2, with TRBD2 matching over 8 bases. There are 16 residues in the CDR3. In germline, CDR1 is SEHNR, CDR2 FQNEAQ (reference sequence). V shed 5 bases, J shed 7 bases, and the junction held 12 bases outside the gene matches. This CDR3 is CASSPRAREVNGELFF. CDR3 sequence (DNA): TGTGCCAGCAGCCCCAGGGCGCGGGAGGTTAACGGGGAGCTGTTTTTT.

V usage is TRBV29-1 and J usage is TRBJ2-7; a weak D match, TRBD2 (6 bases). The germline CDR1 and CDR2 sequences are SQVTM and ANQGSEA. Trimming removed 4 bases at V and 3 bases at J, with 13 bases between. The CDR3 extends over 13 amino acids. CDR3 nucleotide sequence: TGCAGCGTTGTACCCCTCGGGGGCTACGAGCAGTACTTC. It is translated as CSVVPLGGYEQYF.

This chain links TRBV19 with TRBJ2-3, with 7 bases that match TRBD2. Per germline, CDR1 LNHDA and CDR2 SQIVND (reference sequence). The V gene end was trimmed by 5 bases and the J gene end by 4 bases; junction bases not matched to a gene: 9. This CDR3 spans 15 amino acids. CDR3 protein: CASSVRAGPADTQYF. The DNA of the CDR3 is TGTGCCAGTAGTGTAAGAGCGGGACCTGCAGATACGCAGTATTTT.

The chain has TRBV7-2 and TRBJ2-7; perhaps TRBD1 as D (5 bases). CDR1 is SGHTA and CDR2 is FQGNSA in the germline V gene. Trimming cost V 5 bases and J 5 bases, with 19 bases left between them. The CDR3 is made up of 15 amino acids. The CDR3 sequence: CASSTIPVADNEQYF. CDR3 bases: TGTGCCAGCAGCACGATTCCGGTCGCGGACAACGAGCAGTACTTC.

This chain uses TRBV6-1 with TRBJ2-7, with D perhaps TRBD1 (5 bases). Germline values: CDR1 MNHNS, CDR2 SASEGT. The V end lost 7 bases, the J end lost 0 bases, and 13 bases lay between the germline ends. The length of the CDR3 is 14 residues. CDR3 bases: TGTGCCAGCAAAATGGGCAGGGACTCCTACGAGCAGTACTTC. Its protein is CASKMGRDSYEQYF.

This chain links TRBV27 with TRBJ2-2, with 9 bases fitting TRBD2. The CDR3 is 17 amino acids. CDR1 is MNHEY and CDR2 is SMNVEV in the germline V gene (reference sequence). V trimming: 7 bases; J trimming: 4 bases; junction bases outside the gene matches: 13. The CDR3 bases are TGTGCCAGCACCCCGACTAGCGGTCCGGTCGGCACCGGGGAGCTGTTTTTT. It is translated as CASTPTSGPVGTGELFF.

This clone occurred once. J is TRBJ2-7 and V is TRBV4-2; 8 nucleotides agree with TRBD1. Germline V lookup: CDR1 LGHNA, CDR2 YNFKEQ. The CDR3 runs 16 residues. V lost 1 base and J lost 7; bases outside the gene matches: 12. This chain's CDR3 is CASSQGAGGRNWEQYF. DNA for the CDR3: TGTGCCAGCAGCCAAGGGGCAGGGGGCCGAAATTGGGAGCAGTACTTC.

The CDR3 protein is CASSKHLYGYTF. CDR3 DNA: TGTGCCAGCAGCAAACATCTCTATGGCTACACCTTC. V usage is TRBV7-2 and J usage is TRBJ1-2, with unresolved D. Germline V gene sequence: CDR1 SGHTA, CDR2 FQGNSA. The CDR3 has 12 amino acids. The V gene lost 5 bases and the J gene lost 4 bases, with 8 bases spanning the gap.

The V and J genes are TRBV2 and TRBJ2-3, with 10 positions matching TRBD2. This CDR3 has 15 amino acids. V lost 6 bases to trimming and J lost 1 base; unmatched junction nucleotides: 4. Germline V gene lookup returns CDR1 SNHLY and CDR2 FYNNEI. The CDR3 DNA is TGTGCCAGCAGAGGGACTAGCGAGCGCACAGATACGCAGTATTTT. This translates into CASRGTSERTDTQYF.

The V and J genes are TRBV11-3 and TRBJ2-3; no clear D. The CDR3 length is 16 residues. Trimming shortened V by 1 base and J by 0 bases, and 11 bases separated the two germline ends. Germline lookup yields CDR1 SGHNT and CDR2 YENEEA. The DNA for the CDR3 is TGTGCCAGCAGCTTAGGGTCTACGCGGAGCACAGATACGCAGTATTTT. Its protein is CASSLGSTRSTDTQYF.

CDR3 sequence (DNA): TGCAGCGTTGAAGAATGGTCCAGCAATGAGCAGTTCTTC. Its translation: CSVEEWSSNEQFF. The chain is built from TRBV29-1 and TRBJ2-1; D not resolved. The CDR3 extends over 13 amino acids. The germline V gene has CDR1 SQVTM and CDR2 ANQGSEA. The V gene lost 0 bases and the J gene lost 6 bases, with 9 bases spanning the gap.

The chain couples TRBV9 to TRBJ2-1; 8 bases agree with TRBD1. Germline values: CDR1 SGDLS, CDR2 YYNGEE. This CDR3 is 16 amino acids long. With V trimmed by 5 bases and J by 0 bases, 7 bases remained unmatched. CDR3 in DNA: TGTGCCAGCAGGGCGACAGGGGCGAGCTCCTACAATGAGCAGTTCTTC. Encoded protein: CASRATGASSYNEQFF.

The CDR3 reads CASRSVSGKAAYNEQFF. In DNA, the CDR3 is TGTGCCAGCAGGAGTGTTAGCGGGAAGGCTGCCTACAATGAGCAGTTCTTC. This sequence joins TRBV2 and TRBJ2-1, with 8 nucleotides matching TRBD2. CDR3 length: 17 residues. Germline loops: CDR1 SNHLY, CDR2 FYNNEI. After removal of 6 bases from V and 2 bases from J, the junction contained 12 bases not matched to a gene.

In its sample, this clone was seen once. The rearrangement links TRBV5-1 to TRBJ2-3; the D gene is possibly TRBD1 (6 bases). Germline CDR1 SGHRS, CDR2 YFSETQ. The CDR3 runs 15 residues. V dropped 4 bases and J dropped 0 bases, with 12 bases sitting between them. The CDR3 DNA is TGCGCCAGCAGCGTGGACAGCCCTAGCACAGATACGCAGTATTTT. Amino acids: CASSVDSPSTDTQYF.

The CDR3 region has the DNA TGTGCCTGGAGTGTGGGGCCTCACACTGAAGCTTTCTTT. This gives the protein CAWSVGPHTEAFF. V and J are TRBV30 and TRBJ1-1; maybe TRBD1 (5 bases). V was pared by 0 bases and J by 3 bases, with 8 bases between. The CDR3 consists of 13 residues. In germline, CDR1 is GTSNPN, CDR2 SVGIG (reference sequence).

The V call is TRBV5-8, the J call TRBJ1-5, with 12 positions matching TRBD1. The CDR3 is 14 amino acids. Germline values: CDR1 SGHTS, CDR2 YDEGEE. V trimming: 4 bases; J trimming: 7 bases; junction bases outside the gene matches: 3. Here the CDR3 reads CASSRDRGRQPQHF. CDR3 in DNA: TGTGCCAGCAGCCGGGACAGGGGGCGACAGCCCCAGCATTTT.

The V call is TRBV9, the J call TRBJ2-3; TRBD2 agrees at 9 bases. The CDR3 contains 16 residues. CDR1 is SGDLS and CDR2 is YYNGEE in the germline V gene. The junction had 3 bases not matched to a gene; V was cut back by 0 bases and J by 1 base. This CDR3 is CASSVGRGRGTDTQYF. CDR3 coding DNA: TGTGCCAGCAGCGTAGGGCGCGGGAGGGGCACAGATACGCAGTATTTT.

V and J are TRBV6-5 and TRBJ2-3; the match to TRBD2 covers 10 bases. From germline, CDR1 is MNHEY and CDR2 SVGAGI. V was pared by 2 bases and J by 4 bases, with 6 bases of the junction left unmatched. The CDR3 runs to 16 residues. CDR3 in amino acids: CASSYTEREGPDTQYF. Here the CDR3 DNA reads TGTGCCAGCAGTTACACTGAGCGGGAGGGCCCAGATACGCAGTATTTT.

This clone has a handful of counts. The gene calls are TRBV18 and TRBJ2-7; D is perhaps TRBD1 (6 bases). Germline lookup yields CDR1 KGHSH and CDR2 LQKENI. CDR3 length: 14 residues. Trimming pared 2 bases from V and 6 bases from J, leaving 14 bases between. Here the CDR3 DNA reads TGTGCCAGCTCACCAAGTCAGGGGCGGGCCGAGCAGTACTTC. Its translation is CASSPSQGRAEQYF.

The J gene is TRBJ2-5, the V gene TRBV6-5, with TRBD2 matching over 10 bases. The CDR3 runs 15 residues. CDR1 MNHEY and CDR2 SVGAGI come from the germline V gene. V shed 6 bases and J 6 bases; nucleotides not matched to a gene: 10. The chain's CDR3 is CASRGLAGVEKTQYF. Written as DNA, the CDR3 is TGTGCCAGCAGGGGCCTAGCGGGAGTGGAAAAGACCCAGTACTTC.

The chain recombines TRBV19 with TRBJ2-3; 8 nucleotides line up with TRBD2. The germline V gene encodes CDR1 LNHDA and CDR2 SQIVND (reference sequence). The CDR3 is 15 amino acids. Trimming at V came to 3 bases and at J to 7 bases, leaving 9 bases not matched to a gene. The DNA of the CDR3 is TGTGCCAGTAGTATTCCTAGCGGGCGATCCCATACGCAGTATTTT. Translation: CASSIPSGRSHTQYF.

The rearrangement uses TRBV2 and TRBJ2-7; 8 bases align to TRBD2. Germline V gives CDR1 SNHLY, CDR2 FYNNEI. This CDR3 comprises 16 residues. Trimming cost V 3 bases and J 0 bases; bases outside gene matches: 7. The CDR3 DNA follows: TGTGCCAGCAGTGATGGGACTAGGGCGAGCTCCTACGAGCAGTACTTC. Its translation is CASSDGTRASSYEQYF.